This T cell receptor (beta chain) was identified in a study of T cell responses to AZD1222 COVID-19 vaccine. The wider study: Second-dose schedules of about 4 or about 12 weeks were combined.

Germline lookup yields CDR1 KGHDR and CDR2 SFDVKD. The CDR3 runs to 16 residues. Trimming took 1 base from V and 4 from J; bases not matched to a gene: 3. Profiling relied on immunoSEQ multiplex PCR, and the TCRdb table lists in-frame clones only, not all of them. The sample includes about 97,000 clones, 85% to 90% of them seen just once. V usage is TRBV24-1 and J usage is TRBJ2-5; TRBD1 matches at 12 bases. Sequencing used peripheral blood, obtained on day 0 of AZD1222 vaccination. This TCR derives from an adult in good health. As DNA, the CDR3 is TGTGCCACCAGTGATTTAGGGACAGGGGGCGTAGAGACCCAGTACTTC. Amino acids: CATSDLGTGGVETQYF.